This TCR beta chain was sequenced for a study of persistence of HIV-infected CD4 T cells. This nonspecific control used anti-CD3/anti-CD28 bead stimulation of CD4+ T cells. Responding CD4+ T cells were sorted by upregulation of both CD40 ligand and CD69. Suppressive ART was started during chronic HIV-1 infection in these adults. Anti-CD28/CD49d costimulation, CD40-blocking antibody and enfuvirtide were given to CD8-depleted PBMCs for 18 hours. Sequencing used immunoSEQ version 4 in survey mode. The method was immunoSEQ multiplex PCR; TCRdb's version includes in-frame clones alone and lacks a portion of them. The sample lists 40,000 to 55,000 clones, around 90% occurring once. Points on this clone: Its target is not known.

This CDR3 contains 15 residues. Per the germline V gene, CDR1 is MGHRA and CDR2 is YSYEKL. Losses at the gene ends were 5 bases for V and 4 bases for J; bases not matched to a gene: 10. The rearrangement joins TRBV4-1 to TRBJ1-2; 7 nucleotides line up with TRBD1. The clonotype was recovered from an adult woman with HIV who was CMV-seropositive. The sample here was CD4+ T cells sorted from PBMCs after approximately 19-hour stimulation, taken from a patient who received antiretroviral therapy. CDR3 amino acids: CASSLRQGPSYGYTF. CDR3 coding DNA: TGCGCCAGCAGCTTAAGACAGGGTCCATCCTATGGCTACACCTTC.